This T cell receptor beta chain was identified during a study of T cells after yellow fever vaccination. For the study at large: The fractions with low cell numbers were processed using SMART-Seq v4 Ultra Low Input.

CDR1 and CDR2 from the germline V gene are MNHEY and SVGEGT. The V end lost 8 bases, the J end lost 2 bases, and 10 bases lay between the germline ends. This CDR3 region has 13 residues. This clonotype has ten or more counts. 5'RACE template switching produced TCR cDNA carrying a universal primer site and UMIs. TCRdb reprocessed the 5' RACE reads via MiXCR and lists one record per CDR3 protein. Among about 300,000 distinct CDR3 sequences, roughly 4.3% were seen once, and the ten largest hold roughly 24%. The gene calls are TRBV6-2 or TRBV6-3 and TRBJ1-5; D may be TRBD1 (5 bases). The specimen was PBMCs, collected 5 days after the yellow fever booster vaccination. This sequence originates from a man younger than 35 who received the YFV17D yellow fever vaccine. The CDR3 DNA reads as TGTGCCAGCGGGACCGGGGGCAATCAGCCCCAGCATTTT. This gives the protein CASGTGGNQPQHF.